The 5 T cell receptor beta chains below all came from one sample that was sequenced in a study of a mutant IDH1 vaccine in newly diagnosed glioma. Time point of the sample: week 23, last vaccination. With topical imiquimod, each dose of the vaccine consisted of 300 ug of mutant IDH1 20-mer peptide. Assay: immunoSEQ multiplex PCR; the TCRdb copy retains only in-frame clones and omits some. Here the sample spans around 85,000 clones, approximately 85% being singletons. These receptors' targets are unknown. The sequencing used PBMCs, collected from a glioma patient whose treatment included an IDH1 peptide vaccine. Receptors were obtained from a man aged 25-40 years with glioma. Some clones in this sample may be carry-over from other donors' samples.

The chain uses TRBV30 and TRBJ1-5; possible D gene TRBD1, 5 bases. V gave up 0 bases and J gave up 6 bases, with 12 bases separating them. In germline, CDR1 is GTSNPN, CDR2 SVGIG (reference sequence). The CDR3 length is 14 residues. The CDR3: CAWSVGGTSQPQHF. DNA of the CDR3: TGTGCCTGGAGTGTTGGAGGGACGAGTCAGCCCCAGCATTTT.

The genes are TRBV29-1 and TRBJ1-2, with TRBD1 identical over 9 bases. This CDR3 region has 14 residues. The V gene end was trimmed by 3 bases and the J gene end by 8 bases; junction bases not matched to a gene: 10. Germline values: CDR1 SQVTM, CDR2 ANQGSEA. Written as DNA, the CDR3 is TGCAGCGTTGACTCCCCCGGGACAGGGACCGGCTACACCTTC. This sequence encodes CSVDSPGTGTGYTF. Supplemented by reference TRBV29-1 and TRBJ1-2, the full variable domain reads SAVISQKPSRDICQRGTSLTIQCQVDSQVTMMFWYRQQPGQSLTLIATANQGSEATYESGFVIDKFPISRPNLTFSTLTVSNMSPEDSSIYLCSVDSPGTGTGYTFGSGTRLTVV.

The chain combines TRBV29-1 with TRBJ1-1, with D maybe TRBD1 (5 bases). The CDR3 spans 13 residues. V was shortened by 4 bases and J by 1 base, with 10 bases between the two germline ends. CDR1 and CDR2 from the germline V gene are SQVTM and ANQGSEA. CDR3 DNA: TGCAGCGTTGCGGAGGGGACGAACACTGAAGCTTTCTTT. Translating gives CSVAEGTNTEAFF.

V is TRBV5-1 and J is TRBJ1-1; D uncertain. V dropped 4 bases and J dropped 4 bases, with 11 bases sitting between them. Per germline, CDR1 SGHRS and CDR2 YFSETQ. CDR3 length equals 13 residues. The CDR3 DNA reads TGCGCCAGCAGCGATAAAATTAGCACTGAAGCTTTCTTT. It specifies CASSDKISTEAFF.

This chain links TRBV10-3 with TRBJ1-2; the D gene is possibly TRBD1 (6 bases). V was shortened by 0 bases and J by 8 bases, with 10 bases between the two germline ends. Germline CDR1 reads ENHRY; CDR2 reads SYGVKD. The CDR3 consists of 13 residues. The CDR3 region has the DNA TGTGCCATCAGTGAGTCGACCAGGGGCGGCTACACCTTC. This codes for CAISESTRGGYTF.